This TCR beta chain is from a study of cytomegalovirus exposure and HLA in healthy donors. The germline gives CDR1 SGHNT, CDR2 YYREEE (reference sequence). V dropped 4 bases and J dropped 2 bases, with 7 bases sitting between them. This CDR3 is 14 amino acids long. Donors in the study were healthy people who gave bone marrow. PCR amplification relied on 60 Vbeta primers (plus 13 Jbeta primers). How the authors handled the data: Counted up in a later analysis, unique TCR beta chains came to some 72 million, with around 12 million shared. Libraries were prepared by immunoSEQ multiplex PCR; TCRdb keeps only in-frame clonotypes and omits some of them. V, J and clone size were drawn from that table, and D and trimming were deduced from the DNA. The table has 120,000 or so clones, over 9.5% seen once; the top ten hold 3.5% to 5%.

The chain links TRBV5-4 to TRBJ2-6; D is unclear. The sequenced sample was PBMCs. This TCR came from a woman under 30 in good health and CMV-seropositive. Here the CDR3 reads CASSGLAGANVLTF. The CDR3 DNA reads as TGTGCCAGCAGCGGCCTGGCTGGGGCCAACGTCCTGACTTTC.